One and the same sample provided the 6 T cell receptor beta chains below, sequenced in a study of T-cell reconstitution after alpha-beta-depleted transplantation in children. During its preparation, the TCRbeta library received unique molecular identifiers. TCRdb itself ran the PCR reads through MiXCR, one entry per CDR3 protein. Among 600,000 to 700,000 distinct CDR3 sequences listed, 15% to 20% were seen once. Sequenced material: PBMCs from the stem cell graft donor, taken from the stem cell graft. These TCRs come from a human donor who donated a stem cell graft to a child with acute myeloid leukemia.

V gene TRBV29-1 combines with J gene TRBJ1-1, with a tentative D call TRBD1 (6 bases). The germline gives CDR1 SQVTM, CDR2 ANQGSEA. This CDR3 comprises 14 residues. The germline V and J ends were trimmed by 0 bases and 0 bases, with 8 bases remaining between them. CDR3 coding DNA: TGCAGCGTTGAAGATGGGGGGCTGAACACTGAAGCTTTCTTT. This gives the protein CSVEDGGLNTEAFF. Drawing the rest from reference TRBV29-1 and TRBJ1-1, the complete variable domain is SAVISQKPSRDICQRGTSLTIQCQVDSQVTMMFWYRQQPGQSLTLIATANQGSEATYESGFVIDKFPISRPNLTFSTLTVSNMSPEDSSIYLCSVEDGGLNTEAFFGQGTRLTVV.

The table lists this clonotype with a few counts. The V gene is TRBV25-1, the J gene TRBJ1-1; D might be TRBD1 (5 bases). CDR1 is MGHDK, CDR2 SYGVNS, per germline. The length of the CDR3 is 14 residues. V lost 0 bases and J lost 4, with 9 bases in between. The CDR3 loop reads CASSEYRVGTEAFF. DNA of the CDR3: TGTGCCAGCAGTGAATACAGGGTGGGCACTGAAGCTTTCTTT.

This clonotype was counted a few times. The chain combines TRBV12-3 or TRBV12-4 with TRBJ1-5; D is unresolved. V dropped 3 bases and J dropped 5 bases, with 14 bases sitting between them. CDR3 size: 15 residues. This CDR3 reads CASSLLLSRDQPQHF. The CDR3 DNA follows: TGTGCCAGCAGTTTGCTGCTGTCGAGGGATCAGCCCCAGCATTTT.

CDR3 loop: CASSLVGFETEAFF. The DNA for the CDR3 is TGTGCCAGCAGCTTAGTAGGGTTCGAGACTGAAGCTTTCTTT. This chain connects TRBV7-2 to TRBJ1-1; D is unresolved. The CDR3 has 14 amino acids. Trimming cost V 1 base and J 5 bases, with 11 bases left between them. The germline V gene encodes CDR1 SGHTA and CDR2 FQGNSA.

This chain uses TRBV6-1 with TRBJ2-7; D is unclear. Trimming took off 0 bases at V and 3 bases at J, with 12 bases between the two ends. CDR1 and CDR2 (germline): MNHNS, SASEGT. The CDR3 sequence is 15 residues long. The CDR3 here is CASSEAASSLYEQYV. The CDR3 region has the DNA TGTGCCAGCAGTGAAGCTGCCAGTAGTCTCTACGAGCAGTACGTC.

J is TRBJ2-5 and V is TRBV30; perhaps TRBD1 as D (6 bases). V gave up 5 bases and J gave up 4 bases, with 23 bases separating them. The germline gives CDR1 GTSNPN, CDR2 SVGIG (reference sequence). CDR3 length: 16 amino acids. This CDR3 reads CAWSPPGTPIGETQYF. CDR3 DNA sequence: TGTGCCTGGTCTCCCCCCGGGACACCAATCGGAGAGACCCAGTACTTC.